The clone carrying this T cell receptor beta chain was found many times. The antigen is undetermined. Germline lookup yields CDR1 SGHTA and CDR2 FQGNSA. The CDR3 sequence is 15 residues long. V was pared by 5 bases and J by 6 bases, with 17 bases between. This specimen belongs to a study of T cells in Graves' hyperthyroidism and ophthalmopathy. Regarding the study as a whole: Most thyroid clonotypes with frequency above 0.001 were detected in blood.

From RNA transcripts, TCR beta CDR3 regions were amplified. With the HTBI primer set, the TCR CDR3 went through a first round of RT-PCR. TCRdb itself ran the multiplex PCR reads through MiXCR, one entry per CDR3 protein. The sample carries about 330,000 distinct CDR3 sequences, roughly 13% recorded once. The clonotype was recovered from a woman between 35 and 50 years old with Graves' ophthalmopathy. The rearrangement joins TRBV7-2 to TRBJ1-5; D is perhaps TRBD1 (6 bases). The sequencing sample was made of blood. The CDR3 DNA is TGTGCCAGCAGCCTGCGGCCAGGGGTCGTTCAGCCCCAGCATTTT. This codes for CASSLRPGVVQPQHF.